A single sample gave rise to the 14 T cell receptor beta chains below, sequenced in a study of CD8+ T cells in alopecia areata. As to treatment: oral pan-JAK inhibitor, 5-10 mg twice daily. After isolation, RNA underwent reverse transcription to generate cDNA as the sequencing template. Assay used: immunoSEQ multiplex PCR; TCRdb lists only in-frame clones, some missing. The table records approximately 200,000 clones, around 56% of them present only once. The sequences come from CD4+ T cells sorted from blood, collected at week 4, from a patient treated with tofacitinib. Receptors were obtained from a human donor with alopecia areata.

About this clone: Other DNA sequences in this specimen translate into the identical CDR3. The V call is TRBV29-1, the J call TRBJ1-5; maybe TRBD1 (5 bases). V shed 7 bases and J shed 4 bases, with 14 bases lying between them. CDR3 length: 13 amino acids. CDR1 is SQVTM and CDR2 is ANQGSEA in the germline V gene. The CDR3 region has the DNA TGCAGCGCCGGTGGGGGTGGAAATCAGCCCCAGCATTTT. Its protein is CSAGGGGNQPQHF. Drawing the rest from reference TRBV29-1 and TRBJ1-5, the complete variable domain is SAVISQKPSRDICQRGTSLTIQCQVDSQVTMMFWYRQQPGQSLTLIATANQGSEATYESGFVIDKFPISRPNLTFSTLTVSNMSPEDSSIYLCSAGGGGNQPQHFGDGTRLSIL.

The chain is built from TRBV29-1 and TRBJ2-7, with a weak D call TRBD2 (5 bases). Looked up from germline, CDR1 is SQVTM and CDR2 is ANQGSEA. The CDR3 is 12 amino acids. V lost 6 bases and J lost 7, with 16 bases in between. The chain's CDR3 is CSVRATPGEQYF. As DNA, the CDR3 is TGCAGCGTGCGGGCTACGCCGGGGGAGCAGTACTTC.

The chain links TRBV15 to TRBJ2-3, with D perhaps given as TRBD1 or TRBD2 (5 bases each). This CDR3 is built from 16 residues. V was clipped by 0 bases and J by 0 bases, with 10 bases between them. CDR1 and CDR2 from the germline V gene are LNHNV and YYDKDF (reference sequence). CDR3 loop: CATSRDTGPSTDTQYF. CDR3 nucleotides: TGTGCCACCAGCAGAGATACGGGACCTAGCACAGATACGCAGTATTTT.

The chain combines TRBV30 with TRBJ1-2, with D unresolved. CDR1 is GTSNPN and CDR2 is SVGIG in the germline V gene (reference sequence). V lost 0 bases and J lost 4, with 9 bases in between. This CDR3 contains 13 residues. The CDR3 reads CAWSVLTAYGYTF. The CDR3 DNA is TGTGCCTGGAGTGTACTCACAGCCTATGGCTACACCTTC.

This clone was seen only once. This chain's CDR3 is CRAAGEETQYF. CDR3 DNA: TGCAGGGCCGCGGGGGAAGAGACCCAGTACTTC. The rearrangement uses TRBV20-1 and TRBJ2-5; 7 bases map to TRBD2. Germline assignment: CDR1 DFQATT and CDR2 SNEGSKA (reference sequence). The CDR3 totals 11 residues.

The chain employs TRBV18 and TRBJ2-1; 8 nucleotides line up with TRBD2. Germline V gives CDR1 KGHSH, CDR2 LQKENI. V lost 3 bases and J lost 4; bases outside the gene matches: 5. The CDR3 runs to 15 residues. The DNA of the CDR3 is TGTGCCAGCTCACCTAGCGGGGACCCTTACAATGAGCAGTTCTTC. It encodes CASSPSGDPYNEQFF.

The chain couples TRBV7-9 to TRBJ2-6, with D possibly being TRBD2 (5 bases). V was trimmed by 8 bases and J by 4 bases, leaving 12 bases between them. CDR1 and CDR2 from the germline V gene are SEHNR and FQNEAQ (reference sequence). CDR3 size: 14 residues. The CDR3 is CASAPGMGANVLTF. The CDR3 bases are TGTGCCAGCGCCCCCGGGATGGGGGCCAACGTCCTGACTTTC.

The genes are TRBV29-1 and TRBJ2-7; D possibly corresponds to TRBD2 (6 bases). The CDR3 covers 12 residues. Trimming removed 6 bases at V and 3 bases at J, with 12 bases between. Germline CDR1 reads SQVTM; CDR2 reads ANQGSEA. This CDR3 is CSVRVGGYEQYF. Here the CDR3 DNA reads TGCAGCGTACGGGTGGGGGGCTACGAGCAGTACTTC.

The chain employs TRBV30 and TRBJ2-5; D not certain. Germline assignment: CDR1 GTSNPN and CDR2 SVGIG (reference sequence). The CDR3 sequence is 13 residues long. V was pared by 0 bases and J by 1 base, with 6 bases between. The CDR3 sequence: CAWSVSPQETQYF. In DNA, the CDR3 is TGTGCCTGGAGTGTAAGCCCCCAAGAGACCCAGTACTTC.

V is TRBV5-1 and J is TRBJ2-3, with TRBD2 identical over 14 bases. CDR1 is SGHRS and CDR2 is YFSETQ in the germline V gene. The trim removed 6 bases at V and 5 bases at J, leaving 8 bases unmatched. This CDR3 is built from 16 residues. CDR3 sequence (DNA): TGCGCCAGCACGGGTGGGACTAGCGGGAGTCGAGATACGCAGTATTTT. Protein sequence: CASTGGTSGSRDTQYF. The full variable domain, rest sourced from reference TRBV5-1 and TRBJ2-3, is KAGVTQTPRYLIKTRGQQVTLSCSPISGHRSVSWYQQTPGQGLQFLFEYFSETQRNKGNFPGRFSGRQFSNSRSEMNVSTLELGDSALYLCASTGGTSGSRDTQYFGPGTRLTVL.

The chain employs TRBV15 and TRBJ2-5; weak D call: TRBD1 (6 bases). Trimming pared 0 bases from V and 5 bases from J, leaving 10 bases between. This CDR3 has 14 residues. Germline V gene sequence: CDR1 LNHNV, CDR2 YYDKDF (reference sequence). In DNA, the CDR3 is TGTGCCACCAGCAGAGAGGGCAGGGGCGAGACCCAGTACTTC. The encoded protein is CATSREGRGETQYF.

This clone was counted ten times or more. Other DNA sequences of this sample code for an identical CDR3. The CDR3 coding sequence is TGTGCCAGCAGCCAACACGGTAATCAGCCCCAGCATTTT. It yields the protein CASSQHGNQPQHF. This chain joins TRBV7-9 and TRBJ1-5; D is uncertain. Trimming removed 5 bases from V and 4 bases from J, with 9 bases in between. The CDR3 extends over 13 amino acids. CDR1 is SEHNR, CDR2 FQNEAQ, per germline (reference sequence).

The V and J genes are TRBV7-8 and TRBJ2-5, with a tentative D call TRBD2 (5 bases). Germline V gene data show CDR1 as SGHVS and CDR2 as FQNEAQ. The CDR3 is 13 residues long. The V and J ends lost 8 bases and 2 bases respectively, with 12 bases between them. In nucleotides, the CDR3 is TGTGCCAGCCTCGGGGTCGGGCAAGAGACCCAGTACTTC. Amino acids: CASLGVGQETQYF.

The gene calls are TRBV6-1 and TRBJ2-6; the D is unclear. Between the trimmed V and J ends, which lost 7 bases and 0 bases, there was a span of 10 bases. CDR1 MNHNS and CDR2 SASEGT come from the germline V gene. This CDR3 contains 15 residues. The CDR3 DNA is TGTGCCAGCACAAAGACGGTCTCTGGGGCCAACGTCCTGACTTTC. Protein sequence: CASTKTVSGANVLTF.